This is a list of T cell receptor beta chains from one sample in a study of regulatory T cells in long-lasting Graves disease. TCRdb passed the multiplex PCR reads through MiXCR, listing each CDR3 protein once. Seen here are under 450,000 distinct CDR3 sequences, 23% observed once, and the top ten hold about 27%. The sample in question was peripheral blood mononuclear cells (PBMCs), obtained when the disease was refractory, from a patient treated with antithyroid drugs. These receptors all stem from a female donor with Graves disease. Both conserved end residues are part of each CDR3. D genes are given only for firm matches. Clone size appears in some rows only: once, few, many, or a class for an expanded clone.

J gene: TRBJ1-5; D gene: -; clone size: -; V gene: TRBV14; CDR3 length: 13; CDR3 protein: CASSQTRNQPQHF; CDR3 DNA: TGTGCCAGCAGCCAAACAAGGAATCAGCCCCAGCATTTT
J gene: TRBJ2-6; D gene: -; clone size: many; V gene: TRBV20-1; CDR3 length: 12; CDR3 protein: CSARTGANVLTF; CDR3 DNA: TGCAGTGCGCGTACTGGGGCCAACGTCCTGACTTTC
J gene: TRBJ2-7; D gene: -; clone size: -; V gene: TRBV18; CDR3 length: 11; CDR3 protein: CASSPSGEQYF; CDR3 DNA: TGTGCCAGCTCGCCCTCCGGCGAGCAGTACTTC
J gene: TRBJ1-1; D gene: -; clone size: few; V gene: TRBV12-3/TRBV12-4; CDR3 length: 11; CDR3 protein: CASGRDTEAFF; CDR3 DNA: TGTGCCAGCGGAAGGGACACTGAAGCTTTCTTT
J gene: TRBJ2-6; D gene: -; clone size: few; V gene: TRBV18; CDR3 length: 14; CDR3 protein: CASSRDAGANVLTF; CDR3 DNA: TGTGCCAGCTCACGGGACGCTGGGGCCAACGTCCTGACTTTC
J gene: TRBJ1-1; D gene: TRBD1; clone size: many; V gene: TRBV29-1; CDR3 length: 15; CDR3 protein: CSVERDSIMNTEAFF; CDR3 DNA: TGCAGCGTTGAAAGGGACAGTATTATGAACACTGAAGCTTTCTTT
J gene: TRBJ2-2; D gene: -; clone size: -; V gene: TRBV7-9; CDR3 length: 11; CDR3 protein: CASNLGGELFF; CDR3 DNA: TGTGCCAGCAACCTCGGCGGGGAGCTGTTTTTT
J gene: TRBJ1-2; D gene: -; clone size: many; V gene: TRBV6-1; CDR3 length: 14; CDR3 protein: CASSEVGGGYGYTF; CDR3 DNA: TGTGCCAGCAGTGAAGTGGGGGGCGGCTATGGCTACACCTTC
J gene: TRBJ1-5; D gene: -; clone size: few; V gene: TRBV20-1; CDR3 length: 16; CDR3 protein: CSASSRPAYSNQPQHF; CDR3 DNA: TGCAGTGCTAGTAGTCGGCCAGCCTATAGCAATCAGCCCCAGCATTTT
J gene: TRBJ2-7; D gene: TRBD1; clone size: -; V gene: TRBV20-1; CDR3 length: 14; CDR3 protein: CSARDGTGAYEQYF; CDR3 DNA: TGCAGTGCTAGAGATGGGACAGGGGCCTACGAGCAGTACTTC
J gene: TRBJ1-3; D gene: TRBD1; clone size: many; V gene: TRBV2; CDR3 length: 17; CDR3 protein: CASSGGWNRGRRDTIYF; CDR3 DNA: TGTGCCAGCAGCGGAGGATGGAACAGGGGGCGGCGGGACACCATATATTTT
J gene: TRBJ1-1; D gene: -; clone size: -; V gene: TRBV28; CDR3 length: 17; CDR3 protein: CAGGPVFLRAGDTEAFF; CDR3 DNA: TGTGCCGGCGGTCCCGTGTTTCTGAGGGCCGGGGACACTGAAGCTTTCTTT
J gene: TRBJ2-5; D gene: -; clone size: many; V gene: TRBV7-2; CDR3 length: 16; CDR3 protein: CASSSTGLSIQETQYF; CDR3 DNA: TGTGCCAGCAGCTCTACCGGACTTTCGATCCAAGAGACCCAGTACTTC
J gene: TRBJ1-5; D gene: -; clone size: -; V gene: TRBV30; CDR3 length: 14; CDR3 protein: CAWSVLGINQPQHF; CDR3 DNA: TGTGCCTGGAGTGTACTGGGTATCAATCAGCCCCAGCATTTT
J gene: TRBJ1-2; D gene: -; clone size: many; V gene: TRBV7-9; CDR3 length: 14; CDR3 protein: CASSLGGMNYGYTF; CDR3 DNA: TGTGCCAGCAGCTTAGGCGGAATGAACTATGGCTACACCTTC
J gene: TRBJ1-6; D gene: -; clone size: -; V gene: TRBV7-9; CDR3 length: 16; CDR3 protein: CASSRTASGGSSPLHF; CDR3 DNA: TGTGCCAGCAGCAGGACAGCCTCTGGGGGAAGTTCACCCCTCCACTTT
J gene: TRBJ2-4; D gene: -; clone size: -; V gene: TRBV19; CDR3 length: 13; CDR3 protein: CASSIRGIQAQYF; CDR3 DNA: TGTGCCAGTAGTATAAGGGGAATCCAAGCTCAGTACTTC
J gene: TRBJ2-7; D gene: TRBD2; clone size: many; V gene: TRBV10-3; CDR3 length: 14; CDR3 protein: CAISESTSGYEQYF; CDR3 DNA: TGTGCCATCAGTGAGTCTACTAGCGGCTACGAGCAGTACTTC
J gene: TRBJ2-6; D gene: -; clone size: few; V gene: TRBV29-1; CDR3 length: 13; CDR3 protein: CSVWRAGANVLTF; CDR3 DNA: TGCAGCGTCTGGCGGGCTGGGGCCAACGTCCTGACTTTC
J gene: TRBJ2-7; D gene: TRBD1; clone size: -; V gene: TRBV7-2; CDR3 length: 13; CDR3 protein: CASSLADRVGQYF; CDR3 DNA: TGTGCCAGCAGCTTAGCGGACAGGGTGGGGCAGTACTTC
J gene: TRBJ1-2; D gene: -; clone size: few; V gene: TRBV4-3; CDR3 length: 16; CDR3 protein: CASSQDIIRGGYGYTF; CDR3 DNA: TGCGCCAGCAGCCAAGATATTATTCGGGGGGGCTATGGCTACACCTTC
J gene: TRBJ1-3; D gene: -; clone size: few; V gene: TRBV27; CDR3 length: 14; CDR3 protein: CASSRSSSGNTIYF; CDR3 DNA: TGTGCCAGCAGTCGGAGCTCCTCTGGAAACACCATATATTTT
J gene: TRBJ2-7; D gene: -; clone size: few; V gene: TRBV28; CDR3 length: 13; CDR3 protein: CASGGALTYEQYF; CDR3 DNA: TGTGCCAGCGGTGGAGCGCTTACCTACGAGCAGTACTTC
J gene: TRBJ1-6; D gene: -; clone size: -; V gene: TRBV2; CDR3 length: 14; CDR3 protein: CASRIREPLGPLHF; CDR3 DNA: TGTGCCAGCAGGATCCGGGAGCCCCTCGGTCCCCTCCACTTT
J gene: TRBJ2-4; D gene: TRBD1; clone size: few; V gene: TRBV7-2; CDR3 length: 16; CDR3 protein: CASSLRGGAAKNIQYF; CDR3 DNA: TGTGCCAGCAGCTTAAGAGGGGGCGCTGCCAAAAACATTCAGTACTTC
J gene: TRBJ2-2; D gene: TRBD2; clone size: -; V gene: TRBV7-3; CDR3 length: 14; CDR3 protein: CATQLAGGTGELFF; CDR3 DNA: TGTGCCACCCAACTAGCGGGAGGTACGGGGGAGCTGTTTTTT
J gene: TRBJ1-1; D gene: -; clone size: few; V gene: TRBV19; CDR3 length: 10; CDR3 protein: CASSIMEAFF; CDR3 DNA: TGTGCCAGTAGTATAATGGAAGCTTTCTTT
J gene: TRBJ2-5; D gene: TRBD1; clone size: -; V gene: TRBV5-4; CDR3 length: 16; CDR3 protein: CASSYPGTGAQETQYF; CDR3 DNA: TGTGCCAGCAGCTACCCCGGGACAGGGGCACAGGAGACCCAGTACTTC
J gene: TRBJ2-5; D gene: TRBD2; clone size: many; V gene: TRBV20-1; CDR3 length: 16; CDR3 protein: CSALQLSGWETETQYF; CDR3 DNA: TGCAGTGCTTTACAACTTAGCGGGTGGGAAACAGAGACCCAGTACTTC
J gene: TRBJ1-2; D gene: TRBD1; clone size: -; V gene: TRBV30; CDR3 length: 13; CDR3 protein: CAWTRGFSYGYTF; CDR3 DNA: TGTGCCTGGACCAGGGGGTTTAGCTATGGCTACACCTTC
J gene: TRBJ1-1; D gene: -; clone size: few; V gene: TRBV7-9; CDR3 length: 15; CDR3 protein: CASSLVAGATGEAFF; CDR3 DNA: TGTGCCAGCAGCTTAGTGGCAGGCGCCACAGGTGAAGCTTTCTTT
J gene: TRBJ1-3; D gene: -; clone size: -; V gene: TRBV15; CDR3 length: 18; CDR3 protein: CATSSSYPTNNSGNTIYF; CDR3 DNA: TGTGCCACCAGCAGCTCTTACCCCACGAACAACTCTGGAAACACCATATATTTT
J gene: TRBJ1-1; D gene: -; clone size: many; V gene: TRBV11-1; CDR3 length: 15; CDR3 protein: CASSDLNTKRAEAFF; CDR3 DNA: TGTGCCAGCAGCGACCTGAACACGAAAAGAGCTGAAGCTTTCTTT
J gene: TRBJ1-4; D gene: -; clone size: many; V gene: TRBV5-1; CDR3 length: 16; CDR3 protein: CASSLGHGVFDEKLFF; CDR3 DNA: TGCGCCAGCAGCCTTGGCCACGGAGTGTTTGATGAAAAACTGTTTTTT
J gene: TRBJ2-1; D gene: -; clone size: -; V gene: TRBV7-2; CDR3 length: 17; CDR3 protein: CASRQATYEGLAYEQFF; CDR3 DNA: TGTGCCAGCAGGCAAGCGACCTACGAGGGACTCGCCTACGAGCAGTTCTTC
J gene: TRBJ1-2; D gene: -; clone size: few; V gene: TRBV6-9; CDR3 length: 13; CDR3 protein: CASSYSRGYGYTF; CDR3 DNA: TGTGCCAGCAGTTACTCCAGGGGCTATGGCTACACCTTC
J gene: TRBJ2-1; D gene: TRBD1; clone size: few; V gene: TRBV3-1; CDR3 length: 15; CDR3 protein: CASSPTGGAYNEQFF; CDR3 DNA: TGTGCCAGCAGTCCGACAGGGGGCGCCTACAATGAGCAGTTCTTC
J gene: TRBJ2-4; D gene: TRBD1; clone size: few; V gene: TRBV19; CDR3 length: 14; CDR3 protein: CASSRRDRKNIQYF; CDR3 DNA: TGTGCCAGTAGTAGACGGGACAGAAAAAACATTCAGTACTTC
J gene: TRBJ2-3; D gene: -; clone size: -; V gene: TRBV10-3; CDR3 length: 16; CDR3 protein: CAINHPTGKSTDTQYF; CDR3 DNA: TGTGCCATTAACCACCCTACCGGGAAAAGCACAGATACGCAGTATTTT
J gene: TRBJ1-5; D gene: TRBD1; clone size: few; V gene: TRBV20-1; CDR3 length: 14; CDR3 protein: CSAQTGQGNQPQHF; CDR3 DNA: TGCAGTGCCCAAACGGGACAGGGGAATCAGCCCCAGCATTTT
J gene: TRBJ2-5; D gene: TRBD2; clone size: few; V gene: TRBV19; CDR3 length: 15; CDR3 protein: CASSIGSGRAGTQYF; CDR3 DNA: TGTGCCAGTAGTATCGGTAGCGGGAGGGCTGGGACCCAGTACTTC
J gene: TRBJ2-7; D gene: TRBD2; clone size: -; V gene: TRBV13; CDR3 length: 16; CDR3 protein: CASRIGTSGMSYEQYF; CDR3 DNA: TGTGCCAGCCGGATTGGGACTAGCGGGATGTCCTACGAGCAGTACTTC
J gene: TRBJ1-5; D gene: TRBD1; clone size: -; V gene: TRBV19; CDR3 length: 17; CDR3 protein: CASSIPILGQGNQPQHF; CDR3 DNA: TGTGCCAGTAGTATCCCAATTCTCGGACAGGGTAATCAGCCCCAGCATTTT
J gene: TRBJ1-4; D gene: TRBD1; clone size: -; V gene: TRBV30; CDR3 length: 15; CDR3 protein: CAWSRQGATNEKLFF; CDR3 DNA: TGTGCCTGGAGTCGGCAGGGGGCAACTAATGAAAAACTGTTTTTT
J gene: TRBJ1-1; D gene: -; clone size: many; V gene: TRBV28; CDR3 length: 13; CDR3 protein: CASSFLNRNEAFF; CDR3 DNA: TGTGCCAGCAGTTTCTTGAACAGAAATGAAGCTTTCTTT
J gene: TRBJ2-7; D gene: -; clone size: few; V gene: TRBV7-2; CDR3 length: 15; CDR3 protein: CASSLMAGLFYEQYF; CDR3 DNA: TGTGCCAGCAGCTTAATGGCCGGGCTTTTTTACGAGCAGTACTTC
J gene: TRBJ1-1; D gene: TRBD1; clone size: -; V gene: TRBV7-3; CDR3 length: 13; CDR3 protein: CASSQTGAAEAFF; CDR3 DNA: TGTGCCAGCAGCCAGACAGGGGCTGCTGAAGCTTTCTTT
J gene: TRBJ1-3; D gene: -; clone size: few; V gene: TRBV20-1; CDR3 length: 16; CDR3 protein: CSATYSRAPSGNTIYF; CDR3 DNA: TGCAGTGCTACCTATAGCCGGGCCCCCTCTGGAAACACCATATATTTT
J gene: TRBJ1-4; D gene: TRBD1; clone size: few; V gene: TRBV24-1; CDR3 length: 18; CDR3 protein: CATSDSPRQGSTNEKLFF; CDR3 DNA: TGTGCCACCAGTGATTCCCCACGACAGGGTTCAACTAATGAAAAACTGTTTTTT
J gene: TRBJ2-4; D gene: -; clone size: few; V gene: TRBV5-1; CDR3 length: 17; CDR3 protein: CASSLAVAGLAKNIQYF; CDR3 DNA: TGCGCCAGCAGCTTGGCTGTGGCCGGGTTAGCCAAAAACATTCAGTACTTC
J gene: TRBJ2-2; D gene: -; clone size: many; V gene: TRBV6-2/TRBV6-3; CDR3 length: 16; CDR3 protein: CASSYSITGVTGELFF; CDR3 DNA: TGTGCCAGCAGTTACTCGATAACAGGTGTCACCGGGGAGCTGTTTTTT
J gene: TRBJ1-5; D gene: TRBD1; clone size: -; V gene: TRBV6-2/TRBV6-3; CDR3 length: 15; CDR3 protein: CASSYSGQGNQPQHF; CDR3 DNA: TGTGCCAGCAGTTACTCGGGACAGGGGAATCAGCCCCAGCATTTT